The next 20 T cell receptor beta chains were all read from a single sample in a study of human T cells and chemical hapten exposure. TCRdb re-analysed the RACE reads in MiXCR, keeping a single row per CDR3 protein. The sample shows tens of thousands of distinct CDR3 sequences, about an eighth of them seen only once. The time point: pre-sensitization, week 0. Treatment given: therapeutic diphenylcyclopropenone sensitization with weekly scalp DPC. The specimen was whole blood, collected in connection with sensitization to the hapten diphenylcyclopropenone (DPC). These receptors were obtained from a woman aged 25 to 45 with alopecia areata. Some clones in this sample may be carry-over from other donors' samples.

This clonotype has a handful of counts. V gene TRBV28 combines with J gene TRBJ2-7; tentatively, D is TRBD1 or TRBD2 (5 bases each). The CDR3 runs 12 residues. The V and J ends lost 3 bases and 4 bases respectively, with 7 bases between them. CDR1 is MDHEN, CDR2 SYDVKM, per germline. The CDR3 region has the DNA TGTGCCAGCAGTTTTGAGGGGTACGAGCAGTACTTC. Protein sequence: CASSFEGYEQYF.

In its sample, this clonotype was seen many times. CDR3 protein: CSASFQGEAFF. DNA of the CDR3: TGCAGTGCTAGCTTTCAGGGGGAAGCTTTCTTT. The genes are TRBV20-1 and TRBJ1-1; weak D call: TRBD1 (6 bases). Trimming left V 3 bases short and J 8 bases short, with 10 bases between. CDR3 size: 11 residues. The V gene's germline CDR1 is DFQATT and CDR2 SNEGSKA (reference sequence).

This clonotype has ten or more counts. The V gene is TRBV6-5, the J gene TRBJ1-2; the D is unclear. This CDR3 is 13 amino acids long. Germline values: CDR1 MNHEY, CDR2 SVGAGI. Trimming left V 2 bases short and J 1 base short, with 5 bases between. CDR3 in amino acids: CASSYRVNYGYTF. The CDR3 DNA follows: TGTGCCAGCAGTTACCGGGTTAACTATGGCTACACCTTC.

This clonotype occurred a few times. The chain is built from TRBV11-3 and TRBJ2-3, with 11 bases lining up with TRBD1. Germline CDR1 reads SGHNT; CDR2 reads YENEEA. V trimming: 4 bases; J trimming: 3 bases; junction bases outside the gene matches: 3. The CDR3 totals 15 residues. CDR3 sequence reads: CASSSGQGETDTQYF. The CDR3 nucleotides read TGTGCCAGCAGCTCGGGACAGGGGGAGACAGATACGCAGTATTTT.

In this sample, this clonotype turned up many times. V gene TRBV11-2 combines with J gene TRBJ2-1; no clear D. The CDR3 is 14 residues long. Germline V gives CDR1 SGHAT, CDR2 FQNNGV. V dropped 1 base and J dropped 6 bases, with 10 bases sitting between them. DNA of the CDR3: TGTGCCAGCAGCTTAGTCCCAGATCCCAATGAGCAGTTCTTC. It translates to CASSLVPDPNEQFF.

This clonotype was detected many times. CDR3 sequence: CASSHGGRGGNEQFF. DNA for the CDR3: TGTGCCAGCAGTCATGGAGGGAGGGGGGGCAATGAGCAGTTCTTC. This sequence joins TRBV6-2 or TRBV6-3 and TRBJ2-1, with D perhaps matching TRBD2 (7 bases). Germline CDR1 MNHEY, CDR2 SVGEGT. This CDR3 is built from 15 residues. V lost 5 bases, J lost 6 bases, and 17 bases lay in between.

This clonotype was picked up a small number of times. V is TRBV11-2 and J is TRBJ2-3; no firm D call. V lost 4 bases and J 7 bases, leaving 9 bases between the germline ends. This CDR3 has 12 residues. Per germline, CDR1 SGHAT and CDR2 FQNNGV. CDR3 sequence (DNA): TGTGCCAGCAGCTCAGATCGAAATACGCAGTATTTT. Protein sequence: CASSSDRNTQYF.

This clonotype has more than one count but fewer than ten. The V call is TRBV5-1, the J call TRBJ1-1, with TRBD1 identical over 10 bases. Germline values: CDR1 SGHRS, CDR2 YFSETQ. The CDR3 length is 14 residues. Trimming took 3 bases from V and 4 from J; bases not matched to a gene: 3. CDR3 amino acids: CASSSWTGGTEAFF. For the CDR3, the DNA is TGCGCCAGCAGCTCCTGGACAGGGGGCACTGAAGCTTTCTTT.

This clonotype was seen repeatedly, ten times or more. The V gene is TRBV20-1, the J gene TRBJ2-3; D perhaps matches TRBD2 (6 bases). This CDR3 region has 12 residues. Per the germline V gene, CDR1 is DFQATT and CDR2 is SNEGSKA (reference sequence). The CDR3 DNA sequence: TGCAGGGTATCGGAGGGGACAGATACGCAGTATTTT. Translation: CRVSEGTDTQYF.

This clonotype was seen only a few times. The V gene is TRBV6-2 or TRBV6-3, the J gene TRBJ2-1, with D possibly TRBD1 on 6 matching bases. V lost 2 bases, J lost 9 bases, and 11 bases lay in between. The CDR3 consists of 13 residues. CDR1 MNHEY and CDR2 SVGEGT come from the germline V gene. CDR3 region: CASSYTQGSEQFF. For the CDR3, the DNA is TGTGCCAGCAGTTACACACAGGGTTCTGAGCAGTTCTTC.

This clonotype was observed a handful of times. CDR3 DNA sequence: TGCAGTGCTAGAGAAGGGCGCGCTCGCGGAAACACCATATATTTT. It yields the protein CSAREGRARGNTIYF. The J gene is TRBJ1-3, the V gene TRBV20-1; D not resolved. The V gene's germline CDR1 is DFQATT and CDR2 SNEGSKA (reference sequence). This CDR3 has 15 residues. Trimming cost V 0 bases and J 4 bases, with 13 bases left between them.

This clonotype was seen a handful of times. This chain connects TRBV11-2 to TRBJ2-1, with TRBD2 matching 13 bases. Germline V lookup: CDR1 SGHAT, CDR2 FQNNGV. Unmatched junction bases numbered 11, after V lost 5 bases and J lost 7 bases. The CDR3 has 17 residues. The CDR3 loop is CASSHAGLAGNRNEQFF. CDR3 coding DNA: TGTGCCAGCAGCCACGCGGGACTAGCGGGAAATAGGAATGAGCAGTTCTTC.

This clonotype was counted at least ten times. The gene calls are TRBV24-1 and TRBJ1-1; TRBD1 matches 7 bases. This CDR3 contains 14 residues. Germline trimming cut 4 bases from V and 10 bases from J; bases unmatched to any gene: 11. Looked up from germline, CDR1 is KGHDR and CDR2 is SFDVKD. In DNA form, the CDR3 reads TGTGCCACCAGTGAGCCGACAGGGCGGGTTGGAGCTTTCTTT. Translation: CATSEPTGRVGAFF.

There are many counts of this clonotype. The chain carries TRBV20-1 and TRBJ2-7, with 8 bases aligning to TRBD1. The germline V gene encodes CDR1 DFQATT and CDR2 SNEGSKA (reference sequence). The CDR3 runs 14 residues. Trimming cost V 6 bases and J 5 bases; bases outside gene matches: 12. Here the CDR3 DNA reads TGCAGTGCGTCGCGACCGCAGGGGGCCCACGAGCAGTACTTC. It codes for CSASRPQGAHEQYF.

This clonotype is large (0.1 to 1%) in the sample. V and J are TRBV30 and TRBJ2-5, with 7 bases identical to TRBD1. V was pared by 5 bases and J by 1 base, with 1 base of the junction left unmatched. Germline values: CDR1 GTSNPN, CDR2 SVGIG (reference sequence). The CDR3 runs 12 residues. The CDR3 region is CAWGDSQETQYF. The CDR3, as DNA: TGTGCCTGGGGGGACAGCCAAGAGACCCAGTACTTC.

This clonotype was observed a few times. The J gene is TRBJ1-1, the V gene TRBV28; D may be TRBD1 (5 bases). The germline V gene encodes CDR1 MDHEN and CDR2 SYDVKM. Trimming removed 6 bases at V and 6 bases at J, with 17 bases between. The CDR3 covers 14 residues. As DNA, the CDR3 is TGTGCCAGCAGGAGCGGGGCCGCTAGGGCTGAAGCTTTCTTT. This sequence encodes CASRSGAARAEAFF.

This clonotype was found many times. The genes are TRBV18 and TRBJ1-4, with D unclear. Trimming shortened V by 2 bases and J by 3 bases, and 13 bases separated the two germline ends. This CDR3 is 16 amino acids long. CDR1 and CDR2 (germline): KGHSH, LQKENI. CDR3 DNA sequence: TGTGCCAGCTCACCAAGTGGCCTTGAGGCTAATGAAAAACTGTTTTTT. Translating it yields CASSPSGLEANEKLFF.

This clonotype has ten or more counts. The chain has TRBV11-2 and TRBJ2-7, with D possibly being TRBD2 (7 bases). V was cut by 1 base and J by 7 bases, with 14 bases left in between. The CDR3 extends over 14 amino acids. Germline V gene data show CDR1 as SGHAT and CDR2 as FQNNGV. DNA of the CDR3: TGTGCCAGCAGCTTAGCCCTAGGGGGGGTAGAGCAGTACTTC. It encodes CASSLALGGVEQYF.

This clonotype was recorded at least ten times. V and J are TRBV4-2 and TRBJ2-7, with D unresolved. The CDR3 is 15 amino acids. Germline CDR1 reads LGHNA; CDR2 reads YNFKEQ. V was pared by 1 base and J by 0 bases, with 10 bases between. This CDR3 reads CASSQAAVDSYEQYF. In nucleotides, the CDR3 is TGTGCCAGCAGCCAAGCTGCAGTTGACTCCTACGAGCAGTACTTC.

The J gene is TRBJ1-2, the V gene TRBV29-1; D ambiguous. CDR1 and CDR2 (germline): SQVTM, ANQGSEA. V was shortened by 2 bases and J by 8 bases, with 9 bases between the two germline ends. The CDR3 has 11 amino acids. The CDR3 loop reads CSVETGRGYTF. The CDR3 DNA is TGCAGCGTTGAAACCGGTAGGGGCTACACCTTC.